The clone carrying this T cell receptor beta chain appeared a few times. Antigen specificity is unknown. The data were obtained in a study of blood T cells in healthy people across ages. The use of a sample-barcoded 5' primer and a J-beta primer mix characterized a second PCR of about 7 to 12 cycles. Every sample gave at least 3 million paired-end reads containing CDR3. TCRdb reanalysed the 5' RACE reads using MiXCR and keeps one entry per CDR3 protein. This sample has over a million distinct CDR3 sequences, with approximately 59% found just once. Study results and limitations: Naive CD4+ cells and diversity were both higher in long-lived donors than in aged donors.

The CDR3 length is 14 residues. The J segment lost 2 bases and the V segment lost 8 bases, leaving 6 bases of the junction unmatched. CDR1 MGHDK and CDR2 SYGVNS come from the germline V gene. The chain carries TRBV25-1 and TRBJ2-7, with 10 bases identical to TRBD1. The receptor's source is a man between 18 and 29 years old in good health. The sequenced material came from blood. The CDR3 sequence is CASRRGQGTYEQYF. The CDR3 region has the DNA TGTGCCAGCCGCCGGGGACAGGGGACCTACGAGCAGTACTTC.